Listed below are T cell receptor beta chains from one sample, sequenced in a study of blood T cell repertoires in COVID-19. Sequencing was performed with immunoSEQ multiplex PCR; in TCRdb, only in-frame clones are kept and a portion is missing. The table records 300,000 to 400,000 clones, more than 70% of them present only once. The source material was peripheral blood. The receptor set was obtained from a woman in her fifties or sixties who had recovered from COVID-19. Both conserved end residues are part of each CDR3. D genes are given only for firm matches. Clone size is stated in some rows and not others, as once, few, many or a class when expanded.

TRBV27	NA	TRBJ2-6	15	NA	TGTGCCAGCAGTCCCTCCTACTCTGGGGCCAACGTCCTGACTTTC	CASSPSYSGANVLTF
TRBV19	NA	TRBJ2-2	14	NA	TGTGCCAGTAGTACCAGACTAGAAAGCGGGGAGCTGTTTTTT	CASSTRLESGELFF
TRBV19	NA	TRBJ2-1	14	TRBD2	TGTGCCAGTAGCACTAGCGGGAGAGGCAATGAGCAGTTCTTC	CASSTSGRGNEQFF
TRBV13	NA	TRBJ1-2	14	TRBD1	TGTGCCAGCAGCTTAGTGGGACAGGGTAGGGGCTACACCTTC	CASSLVGQGRGYTF
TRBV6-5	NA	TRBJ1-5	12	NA	TGTGCCAGCAGTTCAGACGGGCAGCCCCAGCATTTT	CASSSDGQPQHF
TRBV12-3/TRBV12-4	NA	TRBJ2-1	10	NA	TGTGCCAGCAGTTTTAGTGGGCTGTTCTTC	CASSFSGLFF
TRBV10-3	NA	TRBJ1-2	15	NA	TGTGCCATCAGTGAGTCGGGGCAGGGGCCTTACGGCTACACCTTC	CAISESGQGPYGYTF
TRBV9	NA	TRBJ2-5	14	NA	TGTGCCAGCAGCGTACAGGGATTGACGGAGACCCAGTACTTC	CASSVQGLTETQYF
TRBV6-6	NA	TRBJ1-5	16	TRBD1	TGTGCCAGCAGTTTTCCGGGACAGGGGGCGGATCAGCCCCAGCATTTT	CASSFPGQGADQPQHF
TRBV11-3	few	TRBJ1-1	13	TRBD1	TGTGCCAGCAGCCAAGACAGGGCGGGTGAAGCTTTCTTT	CASSQDRAGEAFF
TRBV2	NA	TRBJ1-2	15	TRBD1	TGTGCCAGCAGTGAACTCCGGGACAGGGGAGCTGGCTACACCTTC	CASSELRDRGAGYTF
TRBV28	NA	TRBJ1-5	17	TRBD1	TGTGCCAGCAGTCCGGGACAGTTCCTTCCTAGCAATCAGCCCCAGCATTTT	CASSPGQFLPSNQPQHF
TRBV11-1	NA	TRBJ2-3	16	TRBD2	TGTGCCAGCAGCTTACTGACTAGCGGGAGCACAGATACGCAGTATTTT	CASSLLTSGSTDTQYF
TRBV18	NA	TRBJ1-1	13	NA	TGTGCCAGCTCACCTGGAGCGACCACTGAAGCTTTCTTT	CASSPGATTEAFF
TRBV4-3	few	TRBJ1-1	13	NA	TGCGCCAGCAGCCAAGGGACAGTCACTGAAGCTTTCTTT	CASSQGTVTEAFF
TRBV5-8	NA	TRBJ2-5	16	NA	TGTGCCAGCAGCTTGGCCCCAGCTAGGCCAATAGAGACCCAGTACTTC	CASSLAPARPIETQYF
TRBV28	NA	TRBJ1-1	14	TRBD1	TGTGCCAGCAGCCGAACGACAGGGTACACTGAAGCTTTCTTT	CASSRTTGYTEAFF
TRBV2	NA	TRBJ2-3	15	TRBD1	TGTGCCACCACTTTCTTCCAGGGGGCCATAGATACGCAGTATTTT	CATTFFQGAIDTQYF
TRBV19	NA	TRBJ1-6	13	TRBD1	TGTGCCAGTAGCGGACAGGATAATTCACCCCTCCACTTT	CASSGQDNSPLHF
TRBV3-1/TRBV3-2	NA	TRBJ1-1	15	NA	TGTGCCAGCAGCCAAGATGGAGGACCGAACACTGAAGCTTTCTTT	CASSQDGGPNTEAFF
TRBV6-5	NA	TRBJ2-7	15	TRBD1	TGTGCCAGCAGCCGGACAGGGGGCGCTTTCTACGAGCAGTACTTC	CASSRTGGAFYEQYF
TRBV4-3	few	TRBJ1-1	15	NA	TGCGCCAGCAGCCAAGATAACCTACGTACCTCTGAAGCTTTCTTT	CASSQDNLRTSEAFF
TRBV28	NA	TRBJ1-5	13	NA	TGTGCCACCGTTCCCGCCGGAGATCAGCCCCAGCATTTT	CATVPAGDQPQHF
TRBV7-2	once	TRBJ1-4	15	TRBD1	TGTGCCAGCAGCTTAGGCAGGGGGTTTTACGAAAAACTGTTTTTT	CASSLGRGFYEKLFF
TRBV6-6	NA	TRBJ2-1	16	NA	TGTGCCAGCACTGATGGTTCGGGGGAGACACGCAATGAGCAGTTCTTC	CASTDGSGETRNEQFF
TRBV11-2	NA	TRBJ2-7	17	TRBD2	TGTGCCAGCAGCTTAGATGGGGCTAGCGGGACCCGTGGGGAGCAGTACTTC	CASSLDGASGTRGEQYF
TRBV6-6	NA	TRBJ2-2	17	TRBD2	TGTGCCAGCAGTCCTTGGACTAGCGGGAGGTTGACCGGGGAGCTGTTTTTT	CASSPWTSGRLTGELFF
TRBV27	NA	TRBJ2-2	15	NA	TGTGCCAGCAGTTTACTTCAGGGCCAGCACGGGGAGCTGTTTTTT	CASSLLQGQHGELFF